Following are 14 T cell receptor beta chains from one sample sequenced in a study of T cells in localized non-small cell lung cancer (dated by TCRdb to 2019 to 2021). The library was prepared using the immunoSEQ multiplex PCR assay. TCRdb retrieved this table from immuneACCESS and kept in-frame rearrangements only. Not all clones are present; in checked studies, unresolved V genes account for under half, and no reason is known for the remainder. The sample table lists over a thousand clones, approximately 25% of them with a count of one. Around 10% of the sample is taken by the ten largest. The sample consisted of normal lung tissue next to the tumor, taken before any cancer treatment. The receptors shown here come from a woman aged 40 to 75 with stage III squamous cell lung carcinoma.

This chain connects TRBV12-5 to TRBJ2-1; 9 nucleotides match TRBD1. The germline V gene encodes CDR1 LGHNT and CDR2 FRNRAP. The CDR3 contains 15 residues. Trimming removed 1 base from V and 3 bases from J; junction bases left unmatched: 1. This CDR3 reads CASGLGQGVYNEQFF. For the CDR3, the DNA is TGTGCTAGTGGTTTGGGACAGGGGGTCTACAATGAGCAGTTCTTC.

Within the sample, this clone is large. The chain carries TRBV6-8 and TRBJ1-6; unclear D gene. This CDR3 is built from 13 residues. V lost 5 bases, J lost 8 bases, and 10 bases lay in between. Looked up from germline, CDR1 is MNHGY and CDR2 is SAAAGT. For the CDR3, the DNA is TGTGCCAGCAGTGAGAATCCGGATTCACCCCTCCACTTT. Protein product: CASSENPDSPLHF.

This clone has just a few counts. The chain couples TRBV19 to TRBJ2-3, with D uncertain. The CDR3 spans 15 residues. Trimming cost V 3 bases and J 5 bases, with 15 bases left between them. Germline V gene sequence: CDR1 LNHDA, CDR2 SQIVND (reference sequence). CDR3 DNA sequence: TGTGCCAGTAGTATTCCAGGATCTTTCGGAGATACGCAGTATTTT. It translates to CASSIPGSFGDTQYF.

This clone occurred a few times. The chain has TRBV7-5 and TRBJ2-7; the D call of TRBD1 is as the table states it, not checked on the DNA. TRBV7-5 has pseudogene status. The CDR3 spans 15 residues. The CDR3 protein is CASSYPTGASYEQYF. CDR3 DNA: TGTGCCAGCAGCTACCCGACAGGGGCCTCCTACGAGCAGTACTTC.

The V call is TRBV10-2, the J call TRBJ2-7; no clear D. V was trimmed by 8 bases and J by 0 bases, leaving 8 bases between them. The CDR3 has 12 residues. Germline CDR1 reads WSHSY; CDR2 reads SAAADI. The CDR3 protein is CASLDVSYEQYF. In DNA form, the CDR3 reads TGCGCCAGCCTGGACGTCTCCTACGAGCAGTACTTC.

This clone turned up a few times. The CDR3 coding sequence is TGTGCCAGCAGCCCGCGAGAACAGGAATCCTACGAGCAGTACTTC. Its translation is CASSPREQESYEQYF. The chain combines TRBV11-3 with TRBJ2-7; possible D gene TRBD1, 5 bases. V was clipped by 5 bases and J by 1 base, with 15 bases between them. This CDR3 comprises 15 residues. Germline V gene lookup returns CDR1 SGHNT and CDR2 YENEEA.

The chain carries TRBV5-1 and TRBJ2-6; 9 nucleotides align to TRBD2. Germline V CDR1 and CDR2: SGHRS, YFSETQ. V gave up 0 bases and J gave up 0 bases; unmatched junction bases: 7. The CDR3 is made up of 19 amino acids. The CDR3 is CASSLAGGLASSGANVLTF. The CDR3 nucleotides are TGCGCCAGCAGCTTGGCCGGGGGACTAGCCTCCTCTGGGGCCAACGTCCTGACTTTC.

CDR3 protein: CASGLRRRGMNTEAFF. The CDR3 region has the DNA TGTGCTAGTGGTTTGAGGCGACGGGGCATGAACACTGAAGCTTTCTTT. V usage is TRBV12-5 and J usage is TRBJ1-1; TRBD1 is a possible D gene (5 bases). Trimming took 2 bases from V and 0 from J, leaving 13 bases between them. Germline-derived CDR1 and CDR2 are LGHNT and FRNRAP. The CDR3 is made up of 16 amino acids.

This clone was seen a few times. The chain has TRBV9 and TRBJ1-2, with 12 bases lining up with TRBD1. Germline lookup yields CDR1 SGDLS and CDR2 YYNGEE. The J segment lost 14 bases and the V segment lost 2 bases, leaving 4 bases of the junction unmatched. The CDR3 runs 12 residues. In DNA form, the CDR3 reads TGTGCCAGCAGCGTCGGGGACAGGGGGCAGACCTTC. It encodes CASSVGDRGQTF. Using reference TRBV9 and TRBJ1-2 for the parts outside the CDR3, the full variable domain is DSGVTQTPKHLITATGQRVTLRCSPRSGDLSVYWYQQSLDQGLQFLIQYYNGEERAKGNILERFSAQQFPDLHSELNLSSLELGDSALYFCASSVGDRGQTFGSGTRLTVV.

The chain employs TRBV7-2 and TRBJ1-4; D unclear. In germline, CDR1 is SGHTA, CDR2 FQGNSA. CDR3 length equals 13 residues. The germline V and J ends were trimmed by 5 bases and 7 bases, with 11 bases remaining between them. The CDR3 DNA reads TGTGCCAGCAGCCGGGCGGGAGGTGAAAAACTGTTTTTT. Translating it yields CASSRAGGEKLFF.

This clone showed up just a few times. The CDR3 DNA is TGTGCCAGTGCTAGGGAGTTCTACAATGAGCAGTTCTTC. It specifies CASAREFYNEQFF. The chain recombines TRBV19 with TRBJ2-1; D possibly corresponds to TRBD2 (5 bases). The CDR3 has 13 residues. Germline-derived CDR1 and CDR2 are LNHDA and SQIVND (reference sequence). V was pared by 8 bases and J by 3 bases, with 11 bases between.

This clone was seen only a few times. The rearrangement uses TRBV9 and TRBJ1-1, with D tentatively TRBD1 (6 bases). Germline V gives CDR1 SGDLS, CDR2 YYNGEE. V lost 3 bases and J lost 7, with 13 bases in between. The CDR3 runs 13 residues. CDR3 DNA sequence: TGTGCCAGCAGCGCCACAGGGATTGGTGAAGCTTTCTTT. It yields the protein CASSATGIGEAFF. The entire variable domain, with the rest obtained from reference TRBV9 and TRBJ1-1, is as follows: DSGVTQTPKHLITATGQRVTLRCSPRSGDLSVYWYQQSLDQGLQFLIQYYNGEERAKGNILERFSAQQFPDLHSELNLSSLELGDSALYFCASSATGIGEAFFGQGTRLTVV.

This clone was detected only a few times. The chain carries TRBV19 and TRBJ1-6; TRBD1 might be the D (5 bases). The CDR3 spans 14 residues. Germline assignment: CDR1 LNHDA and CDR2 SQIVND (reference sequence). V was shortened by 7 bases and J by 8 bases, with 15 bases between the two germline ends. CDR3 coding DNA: TGTGCCAGTAATGAGGGGTGGTTGGATTCACCCCTCCACTTT. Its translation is CASNEGWLDSPLHF.

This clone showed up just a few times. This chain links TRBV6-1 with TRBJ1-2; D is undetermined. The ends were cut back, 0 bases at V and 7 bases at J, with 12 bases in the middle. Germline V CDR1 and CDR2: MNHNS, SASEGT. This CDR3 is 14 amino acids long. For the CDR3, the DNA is TGTGCCAGCAGTGAAGCGCTCGAATTCCCTGGCTACACCTTC. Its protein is CASSEALEFPGYTF.